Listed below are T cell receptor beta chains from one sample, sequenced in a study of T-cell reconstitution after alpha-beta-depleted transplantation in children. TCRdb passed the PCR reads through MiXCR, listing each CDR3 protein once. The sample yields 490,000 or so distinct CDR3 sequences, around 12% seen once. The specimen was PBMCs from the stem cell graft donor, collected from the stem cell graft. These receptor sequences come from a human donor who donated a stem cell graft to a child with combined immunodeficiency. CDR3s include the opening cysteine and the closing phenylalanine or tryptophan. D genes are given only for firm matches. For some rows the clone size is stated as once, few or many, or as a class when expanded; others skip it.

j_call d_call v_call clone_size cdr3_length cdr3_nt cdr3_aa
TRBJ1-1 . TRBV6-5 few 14 TGTGCCAGCAGTTACTCTGTGGACAGAAATGAAGCTTTCTTT CASSYSVDRNEAFF
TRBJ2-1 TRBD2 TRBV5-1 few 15 TGCGCCAGCAGCTTGTGGGTAGCGGGGTCAGATGAGCAGTTCTTC CASSLWVAGSDEQFF
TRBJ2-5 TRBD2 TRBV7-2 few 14 TGTGCCAGCAGCTTACGGGGGAGGGAAGAGACCCAGTACTTC CASSLRGREETQYF
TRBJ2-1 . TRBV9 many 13 TGTGCCAGCAGCGTAGGAGGGGTCGGTGAGCAGTTCTTC CASSVGGVGEQFF
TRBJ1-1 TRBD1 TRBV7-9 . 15 TGTGCCAGCAGCTCAAGGACAGGGTTGGGATCCGAAGCTTTCTTT CASSSRTGLGSEAFF
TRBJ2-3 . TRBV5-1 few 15 TGCGCCAGCAGCTGGTTGACAGACGGCACAGATACGCAGTATTTT CASSWLTDGTDTQYF
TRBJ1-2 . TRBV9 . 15 TGTGCCAGCAGCGTTTCAGGGGCCGGGGACTATGGCTACACCTTC CASSVSGAGDYGYTF
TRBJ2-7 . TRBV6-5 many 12 TGTGCCAGCAGGACTGAACCCTACGAGCAGTACTTC CASRTEPYEQYF
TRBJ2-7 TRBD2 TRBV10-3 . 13 TGTGCCGCGGGAGTCGGGGGCTCCTACGAGCAGTACTTC CAAGVGGSYEQYF
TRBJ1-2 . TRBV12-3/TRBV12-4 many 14 TGTGCCAGCAGTCCGGGACATTCAAGAAATGGCTACACCTTC CASSPGHSRNGYTF
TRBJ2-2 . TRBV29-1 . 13 TGCAGCGTTTTAGACGCGAACACCGGGGAGCTGTTTTTT CSVLDANTGELFF
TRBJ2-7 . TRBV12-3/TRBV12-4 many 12 TGTGCCAGCAGTCCCCTCCTAGGCGAGCAGTACTTC CASSPLLGEQYF
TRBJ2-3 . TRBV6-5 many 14 TGTGCCAGCAGTTATACCAGGCTCACAGATACGCAGTATTTT CASSYTRLTDTQYF
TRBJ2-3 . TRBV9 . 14 TGTGCCAGCAGCGTACTAGCGCGGTCGGATACGCAGTATTTT CASSVLARSDTQYF
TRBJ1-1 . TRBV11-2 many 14 TGTGCCAGCAGCTTAGGGTGGGAGAACACTGAAGCTTTCTTT CASSLGWENTEAFF
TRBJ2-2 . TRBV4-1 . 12 TGCGCCAGCAGCCCAGCCACCGGGGAGCTGTTTTTT CASSPATGELFF
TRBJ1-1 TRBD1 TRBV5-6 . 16 TGTGCCAGCAGCTTGACGGACAGGGGTTTGGTCACTGAAGCTTTCTTT CASSLTDRGLVTEAFF
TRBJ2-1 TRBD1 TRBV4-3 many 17 TGCGCCAGCAGCCAAGGTTTCGTTGGACAGGGAATTTGGGAGCAGTTCTTC CASSQGFVGQGIWEQFF
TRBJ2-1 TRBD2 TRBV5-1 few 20 TGCGCCAGCAGCTTGTTAGGCCCCGGGACTAGCGGGGGAAAATACAATGAGCAGTTCTTC CASSLLGPGTSGGKYNEQFF
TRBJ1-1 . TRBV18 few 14 TGTGCCAGCTCACCATCTACGGACGGCCTGGGGGCTTTCTTT CASSPSTDGLGAFF
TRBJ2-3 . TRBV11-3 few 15 TGTGCCAGCAGCCCAGGGCTAGTTCACACAGATACGCAGTATTTT CASSPGLVHTDTQYF
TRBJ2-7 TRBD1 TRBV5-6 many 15 TGTGCCAGCAGCCCGGGGACAGGGGATGGAAACGAGCAGTACTTC CASSPGTGDGNEQYF
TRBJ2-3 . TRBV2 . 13 TGTGCCAGCAGTGGGGACCAGCCGGATACGCAGTATTTT CASSGDQPDTQYF
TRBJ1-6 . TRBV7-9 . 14 TGTGCCAGCAGGATAGGTTGGGGTAATGAGCCCCTCCACTTT CASRIGWGNEPLHF
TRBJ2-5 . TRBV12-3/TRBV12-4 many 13 TGTGCCACTCGGGACGGATTCCAAGAGACCCAGTACTTC CATRDGFQETQYF
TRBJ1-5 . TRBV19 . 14 TGTGCCAGTAAGGAGGGAACCCAAAATCAGCCCCAGCATTTT CASKEGTQNQPQHF
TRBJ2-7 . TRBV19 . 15 TGTGCCAGTAGACTCGCCCACGGGACACTCTACGAGCAGTACTTC CASRLAHGTLYEQYF
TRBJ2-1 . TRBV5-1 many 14 TGCGCCAGCAGCTTTAGGGCACCCTACAATGAGCAGTTCTTC CASSFRAPYNEQFF
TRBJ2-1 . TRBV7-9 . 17 TGTGCCAGCAGCTTAGAAAACAGTCCCCTACCCTACAATGAGCAGTTCTTC CASSLENSPLPYNEQFF
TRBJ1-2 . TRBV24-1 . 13 TGTGCCACCAGTGATTTTTTGGGGACAGGCTACACCTTC CATSDFLGTGYTF
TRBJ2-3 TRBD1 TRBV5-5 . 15 TGTGCCAGCAGCCCAATGACAGGGGGCAAGGATACGCAGTATTTT CASSPMTGGKDTQYF
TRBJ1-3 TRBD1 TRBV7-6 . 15 TGTGCCAGCAGCTCCCGACAGGGAAGAGGAAACACCATATATTTT CASSSRQGRGNTIYF
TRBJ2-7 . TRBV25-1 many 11 TGTGCCAGCAGTGAGTCTAGGCAGCAGTACTTC CASSESRQQYF
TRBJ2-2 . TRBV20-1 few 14 TGCAGTGCTAGAGCGTCCCTAGTGTCCGGGGAGCTGTTTTTT CSARASLVSGELFF
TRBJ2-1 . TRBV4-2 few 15 TGTGCCAGCAGCCAAGATAGGGCCCAAGGTGGGGAGCAGTTCTTC CASSQDRAQGGEQFF
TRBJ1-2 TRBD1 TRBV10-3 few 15 TGTGCCATATCGAACGGGACAGCGAGCCTCTATGGCTACACCTTC CAISNGTASLYGYTF
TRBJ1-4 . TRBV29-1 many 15 TGCAGCGTTCCCGCGGATGGGACATCGGATGAAAAACTGTTTTTT CSVPADGTSDEKLFF
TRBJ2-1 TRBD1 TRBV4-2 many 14 TGTGCCAGCAGCCAAGAGACAGGGGACAATGAGCAGTTCTTC CASSQETGDNEQFF
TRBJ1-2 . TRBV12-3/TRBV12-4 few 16 TGTGCCAGCAGCTCCGGCCAGGACGTATACTACTATGGCTACACCTTC CASSSGQDVYYYGYTF
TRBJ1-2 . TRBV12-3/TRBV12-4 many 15 TGTGCCAGCAGTGTTGGACATTCCCGAGACTATGGCTACACCTTC CASSVGHSRDYGYTF
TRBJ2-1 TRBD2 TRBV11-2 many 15 TGTGCCAGCAGCTTAGGGACTAGCGGGCTCAATGAGCAGTTCTTC CASSLGTSGLNEQFF
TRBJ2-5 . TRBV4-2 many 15 TGTGCCAGCAGCCAAGGCAGGGGTCTTCAAGAGACCCAGTACTTC CASSQGRGLQETQYF
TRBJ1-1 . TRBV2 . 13 TGTGCCAGCCTTTTAGGGATGAACACTGAAGCTTTCTTT CASLLGMNTEAFF
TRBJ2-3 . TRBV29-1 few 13 TGCAGCGCCCGGGCCATGCTCACAGATACGCAGTATTTT CSARAMLTDTQYF
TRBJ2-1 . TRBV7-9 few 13 TGTGCCAGCAGCTTGGGCCGCACCGGTGAGCAGTTCTTC CASSLGRTGEQFF
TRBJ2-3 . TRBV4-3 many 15 TGCGCCAGCAGCCAAGGATCCTTCCCCACAGATACGCAGTATTTT CASSQGSFPTDTQYF
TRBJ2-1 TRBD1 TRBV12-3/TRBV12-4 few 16 TGTGCCAGCAGTTTCCGGGACAGGGGGATTAGGAATGAGCAGTTCTTC CASSFRDRGIRNEQFF
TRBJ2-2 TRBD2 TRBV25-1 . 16 TGTGCCAGCAGTGTAAGCGGGAGGCAAAACACCGGGGAGCTGTTTTTT CASSVSGRQNTGELFF
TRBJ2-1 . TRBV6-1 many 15 TGTGCCAGCAGTCTTATGGCGGGGTTCTACAATGAGCAGTTCTTC CASSLMAGFYNEQFF
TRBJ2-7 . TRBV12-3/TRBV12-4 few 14 TGTGCCAGCAGTTCTCGGGAGCGGTCCTACGAGCAGTACTTC CASSSRERSYEQYF
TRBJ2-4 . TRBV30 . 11 TGTGCCTGGAGTGTACAGAACATTCAGTACTTC CAWSVQNIQYF